This T cell receptor beta chain comes out of a study of T cells after yellow fever vaccination. For TCR, cDNA came from 5'RACE template switching, which added a universal primer site and UMIs. TCRdb processed the 5' RACE reads anew with MiXCR; each CDR3 protein has one entry. The table includes 300,000 or so distinct CDR3 sequences, 10% to 15% detected once. The clonotype was recovered from a man aged 25 to 45 who received the YFV17D yellow fever vaccine. The sample consisted of CD4+ T cells sorted from PBMCs, taken 45 days after the yellow fever booster vaccination.

Here the CDR3 DNA reads TGTGCCAGCAGCGTGATAGCGGGACCAGGCTACGAGCAGTACTTC. Its protein product is CASSVIAGPGYEQYF. V is TRBV7-2 and J is TRBJ2-7; 8 nucleotides agree with TRBD2. The germline V gene has CDR1 SGHTA and CDR2 FQGNSA. V dropped 5 bases and J dropped 3; count of bases not matched to a gene: 9. The CDR3 has 15 residues.